This T cell receptor (beta chain) is drawn from a study of beta chain features in type 1 diabetes. Whole-study results and caveats: When Type 1 diabetes patients were examined, their TCRB CDR3s proved moderately but significantly shorter in all four CD4+ subsets.

Investigators reverse transcribed all isolated RNA, so they sequenced expressed TCRB transcripts. The assay was immunoSEQ multiplex PCR, and TCRdb's table has in-frame clones only and misses some. The data hold some 270,000 clones, with 11% observed a single time. The germline V gene encodes CDR1 MNHEY and CDR2 SVGAGI. The CDR3 runs 14 residues. Deletions cut 6 bases from V and 6 bases from J, with 18 bases between. As concerns this clone: Its target is not known.

Sorting with CD45RO/CCR7/CD25/CD127/CD95/CD27 yielded naive, central memory, regulatory and stem-like memory CD4+ cells. Once sorted, every population was more than 98% pure. The TCR originated in a man aged 25-45 years with type 1 diabetes. The chain joins TRBV6-5 to TRBJ2-7; possibly TRBD2 for D (6 bases). The sample consisted of naive CD4+ T cells from blood. The CDR3 region is CASSLGLGIGEQYF. The DNA for the CDR3 is TGTGCCAGCAGCCTGGGACTGGGGATCGGCGAGCAGTACTTC.